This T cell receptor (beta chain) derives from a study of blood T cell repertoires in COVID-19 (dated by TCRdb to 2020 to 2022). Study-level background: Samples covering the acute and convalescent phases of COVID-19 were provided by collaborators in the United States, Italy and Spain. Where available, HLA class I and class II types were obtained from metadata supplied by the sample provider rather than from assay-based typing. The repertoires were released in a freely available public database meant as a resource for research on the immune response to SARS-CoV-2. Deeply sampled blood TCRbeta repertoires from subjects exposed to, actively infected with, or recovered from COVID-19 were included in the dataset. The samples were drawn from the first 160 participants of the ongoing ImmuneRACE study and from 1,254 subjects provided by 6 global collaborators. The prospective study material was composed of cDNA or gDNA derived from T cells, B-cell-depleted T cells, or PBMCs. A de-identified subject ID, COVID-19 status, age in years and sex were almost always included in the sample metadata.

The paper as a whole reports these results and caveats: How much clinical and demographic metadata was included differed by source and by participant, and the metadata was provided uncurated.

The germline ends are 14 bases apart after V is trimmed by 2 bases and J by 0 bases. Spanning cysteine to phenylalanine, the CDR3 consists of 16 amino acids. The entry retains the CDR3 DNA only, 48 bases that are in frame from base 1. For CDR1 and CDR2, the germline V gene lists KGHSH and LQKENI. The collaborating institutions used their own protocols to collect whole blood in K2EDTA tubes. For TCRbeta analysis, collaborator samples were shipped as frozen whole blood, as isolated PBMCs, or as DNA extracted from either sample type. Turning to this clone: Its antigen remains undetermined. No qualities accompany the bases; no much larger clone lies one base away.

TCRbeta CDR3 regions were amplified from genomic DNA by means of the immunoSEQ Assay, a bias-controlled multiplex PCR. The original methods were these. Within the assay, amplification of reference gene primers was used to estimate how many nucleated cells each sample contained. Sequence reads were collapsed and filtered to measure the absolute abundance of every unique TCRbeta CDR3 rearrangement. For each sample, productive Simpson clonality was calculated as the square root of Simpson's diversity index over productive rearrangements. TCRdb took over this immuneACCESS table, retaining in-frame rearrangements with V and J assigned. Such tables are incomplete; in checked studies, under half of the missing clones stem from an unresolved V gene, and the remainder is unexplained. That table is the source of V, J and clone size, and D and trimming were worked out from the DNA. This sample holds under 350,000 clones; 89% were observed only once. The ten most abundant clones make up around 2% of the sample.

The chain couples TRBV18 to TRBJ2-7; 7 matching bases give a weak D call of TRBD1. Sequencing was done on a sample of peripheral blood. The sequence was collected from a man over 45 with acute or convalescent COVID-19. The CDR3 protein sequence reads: CASSPKEGATSYEQYF. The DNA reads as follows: TGTGCCAGCTCACCAAAGGAGGGGGCGACCTCCTACGAGCAGTACTTC.